This T cell receptor (beta chain) stems from a study of T-cell memory formation after mild COVID-19. Per the germline V gene, CDR1 is SGHDN and CDR2 is FVKESK. The CDR3 is made up of 13 amino acids. V gave up 0 bases and J gave up 4 bases, with 6 bases separating them. One entry per CDR3 protein, called by TCRdb with MiXCR from the 5' RACE reads. This sample carries 170,000 or so distinct CDR3 sequences, around 21% of them seen once, and the ten largest clones take 23%. This chain uses TRBV14 with TRBJ1-1; no firm D call. The specimen was PBMCs or a T cell subset sorted from them (not recorded which). The TCR originated in an adult woman who had mild COVID-19 (a few samples of this study predate the infection). Cell type and time point are not known. The CDR3 DNA follows: TGTGCCAGCAGCCAAGATTGGGGCACTGAAGCTTTCTTT. Translating gives CASSQDWGTEAFF.